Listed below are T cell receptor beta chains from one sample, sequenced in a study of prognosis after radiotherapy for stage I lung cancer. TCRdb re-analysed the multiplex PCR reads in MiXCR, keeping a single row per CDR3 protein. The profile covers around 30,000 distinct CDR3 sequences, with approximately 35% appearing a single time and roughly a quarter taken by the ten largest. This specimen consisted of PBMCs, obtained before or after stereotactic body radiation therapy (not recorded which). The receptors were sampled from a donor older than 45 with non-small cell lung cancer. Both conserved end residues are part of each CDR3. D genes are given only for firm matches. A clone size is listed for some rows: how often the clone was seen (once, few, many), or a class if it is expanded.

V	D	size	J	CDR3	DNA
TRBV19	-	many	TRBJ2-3	CASQGGPTDTQYF	TGTGCCAGTCAAGGCGGGCCCACAGATACGCAGTATTTT
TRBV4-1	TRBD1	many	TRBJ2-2	CASSRGQGAVRELFF	TGCGCCAGCAGCCGAGGACAGGGGGCGGTCCGGGAGCTGTTTTTT
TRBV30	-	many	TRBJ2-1	CAWSVAASSYNEQFF	TGTGCCTGGAGTGTGGCAGCAAGCTCCTACAATGAGCAGTTCTTC
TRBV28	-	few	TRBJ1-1	CASSGGTEAFF	TGTGCCAGCAGTGGCGGGACTGAAGCTTTCTTT
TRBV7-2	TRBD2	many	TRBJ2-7	CASNPGTSDEQYF	TGTGCCAGCAACCCAGGGACTAGCGACGAGCAGTACTTC
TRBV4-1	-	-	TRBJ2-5	CASSQSPPGKETQYF	TGCGCCAGCAGCCAATCCCCGCCAGGGAAAGAGACCCAGTACTTC
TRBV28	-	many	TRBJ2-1	CASSSIGGIYNEQFF	TGTGCCAGCAGTTCCATCGGCGGTATATACAATGAGCAGTTCTTC
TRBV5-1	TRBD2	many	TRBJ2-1	CASRPGGGNEQFF	TGCGCCAGCAGGCCTGGGGGGGGAAATGAGCAGTTCTTC
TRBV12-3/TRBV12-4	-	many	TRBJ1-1	CASSLVTGTEAFF	TGTGCCAGCAGTTTAGTCACTGGGACTGAAGCTTTCTTT
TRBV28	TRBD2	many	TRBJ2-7	CASSLWGPGLLEQYF	TGTGCCAGCAGTTTATGGGGGCCGGGACTACTAGAGCAGTACTTC
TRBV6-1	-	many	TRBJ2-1	CASSHGTISYNEQFF	TGTGCCAGCAGCCACGGGACAATCTCCTACAATGAGCAGTTCTTC
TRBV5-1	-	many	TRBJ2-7	CASSLVYEEQYF	TGCGCCAGCAGCTTGGTCTACGAGGAGCAGTACTTC
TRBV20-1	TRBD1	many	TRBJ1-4	CSAWTGSNEKLFF	TGCAGTGCTTGGACAGGGTCTAATGAAAAACTGTTTTTT
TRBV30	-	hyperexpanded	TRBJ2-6	CAGMGVSGANVLTF	TGTGCCGGGATGGGGGTTTCTGGGGCCAACGTCCTGACTTTC
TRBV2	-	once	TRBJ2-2	CASKRESQTGTGELFF	TGTGCCAGCAAGAGGGAATCCCAAACAGGAACCGGGGAGCTGTTTTTT
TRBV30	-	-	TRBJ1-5	CAWSPRGAPRMAQHF	TGTGCCTGGAGTCCTAGGGGGGCCCCGCGGATGGCCCAGCATTTT
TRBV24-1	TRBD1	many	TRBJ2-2	CATSVAGTGRTGELFF	TGTGCCACCAGTGTCGCCGGGACAGGGAGAACCGGGGAGCTGTTTTTT
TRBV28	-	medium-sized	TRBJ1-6	CASSRTGGDPLHF	TGTGCCAGCAGTAGGACGGGAGGGGATCCCCTCCACTTT
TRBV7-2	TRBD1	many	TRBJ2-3	CASSLSGQGSDTQYF	TGTGCCAGCAGCTTATCGGGACAGGGCTCAGATACGCAGTATTTT
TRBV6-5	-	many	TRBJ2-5	CASSYSEGGQETQYF	TGTGCCAGCAGTTACTCGGAAGGAGGTCAAGAGACCCAGTACTTC
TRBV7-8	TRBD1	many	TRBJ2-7	CASSASGTGAIEQYF	TGTGCCAGCAGCGCGTCCGGGACAGGGGCAATCGAGCAGTACTTC
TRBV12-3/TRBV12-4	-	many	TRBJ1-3	CASNPDRNSGNTIYF	TGTGCCAGCAACCCGGACCGAAACTCTGGAAACACCATATATTTT
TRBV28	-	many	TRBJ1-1	CASSPTTRPGAEAFF	TGTGCCAGCAGTCCTACGACGCGCCCGGGCGCTGAAGCTTTCTTT
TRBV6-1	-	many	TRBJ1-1	CASSTLPSGTANTEAFF	TGTGCCAGCAGTACACTACCCTCCGGGACGGCGAACACTGAAGCTTTCTTT
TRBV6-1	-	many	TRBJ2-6	CASRGRNSGANVLTF	TGTGCCAGCAGGGGACGGAACTCTGGGGCCAACGTCCTGACTTTC
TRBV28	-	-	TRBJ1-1	CASSFRAPQKGGTEAFF	TGTGCCAGCAGTTTTCGGGCCCCTCAGAAGGGTGGGACTGAAGCTTTCTTT
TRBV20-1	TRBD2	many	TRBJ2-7	CSARLARGTSGREQYF	TGCAGTGCTAGGCTTGCTCGCGGGACTAGCGGTCGCGAGCAGTACTTC
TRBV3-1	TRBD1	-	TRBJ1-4	CASSQTGTGGVKLSF	TGTGCCAGCAGCCAAACCGGGACAGGGGGGGTAAAACTGTCTTTT
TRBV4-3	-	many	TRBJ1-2	CASSQGRTGKFGYTF	TGCGCCAGCAGCCAAGGTAGAACAGGCAAGTTCGGCTACACCTTC
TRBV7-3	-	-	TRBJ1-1	CVSSSAVNTEAFF	TGTGTCAGCAGCTCGGCTGTGAACACTGAAGCCTTCTTT
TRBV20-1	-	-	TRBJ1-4	CSAGLGGSPNEKLFF	TGCAGTGCGGGCTTGGGGGGAAGTCCTAATGAAAAACTGTTCTTT
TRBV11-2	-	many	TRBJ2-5	CASSLAARGLETQYF	TGTGCCAGCAGCTTAGCGGCCCGAGGTTTAGAGACCCAGTACTTC
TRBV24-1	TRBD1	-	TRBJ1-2	CATSDPAGGRDGYTF	TGTGCCACCAGTGACCCAGCAGGGGGCAGGGATGGCTACACCTTC
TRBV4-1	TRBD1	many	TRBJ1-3	CASSQLDRAGNTIYF	TGCGCCAGCAGCCAACTTGACAGGGCTGGAAACACCATATATTTT
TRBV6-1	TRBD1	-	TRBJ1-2	CASSEADRGTYFYTF	TGTGCCAGCAGTGAGGCGGACAGGGGGACCTATTTCTACACCTTC
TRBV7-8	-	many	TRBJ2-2	CASSLAASGQPKVGELFF	TGTGCCAGCAGCTTAGCGGCCTCAGGACAGCCAAAGGTTGGGGAGCTGTTTTTT
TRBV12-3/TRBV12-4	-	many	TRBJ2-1	CASTLGRGLNNEQFF	TGTGCCAGCACCCTGGGGCGGGGTCTAAACAATGAGCAGTTCTTC
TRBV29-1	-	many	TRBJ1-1	CSVLTGEAFF	TGCAGCGTCTTAACAGGGGAAGCTTTCTTT
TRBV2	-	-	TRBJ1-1	CASSEVLTEAFF	TGTGCCAGTAGTGAGGTCCTCACTGAAGCTTTCTTT
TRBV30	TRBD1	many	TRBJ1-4	CAWGQGGKLFF	TGTGCCTGGGGACAGGGGGGAAAACTGTTTTTT
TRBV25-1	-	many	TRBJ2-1	CASSAWRVRNKANEQFF	TGTGCCAGCAGTGCCTGGCGGGTGCGAAATAAGGCCAATGAGCAGTTCTTC
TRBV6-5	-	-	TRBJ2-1	CASSYRQGYNEQFF	TGTGCCAGCAGTTACAGGCAGGGTTATAATGAGCAGTTCTTC
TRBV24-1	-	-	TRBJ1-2	CATSDLDIYTF	TGTGCCACCAGTGATTTGGACATCTACACCTTC
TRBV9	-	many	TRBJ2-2	CASSVRDTSAGELFF	TGTGCCAGCAGCGTCCGGGATACTAGTGCCGGGGAGCTGTTTTTT
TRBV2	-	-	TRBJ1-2	CASRAGPNYCYTF	TGTGCCAGTAGGGCAGGGCCCAACTATTGCTACACCTTC
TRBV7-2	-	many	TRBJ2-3	CASSLRQSSTDTQYF	TGTGCCAGCAGCTTAAGGCAGTCCAGCACAGATACGCAGTATTTT
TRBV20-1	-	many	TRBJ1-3	CSAVGRGYTIYF	TGCAGTGCGGTGGGGAGGGGATACACCATATATTTT
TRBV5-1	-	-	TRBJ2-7	CASSLAVDTYEQYF	TGCGCCAGTAGCTTGGCCGTGGATACCTACGAGCAGTACTTC
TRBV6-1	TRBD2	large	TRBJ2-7	CASGEGNSYEQYF	TGTGCCAGCGGGGAGGGGAACTCCTACGAGCAGTACTTC
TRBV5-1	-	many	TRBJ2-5	CASSLELGEETQYF	TGCGCCAGCAGCTTGGAATTGGGGGAAGAGACCCAGTACTTC
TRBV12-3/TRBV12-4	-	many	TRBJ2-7	CASSYGGREQYF	TGTGCCAGCAGTTACGGGGGCAGGGAGCAGTACTTC
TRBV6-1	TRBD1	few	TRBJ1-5	CASSGTGQGVRMPQHF	TGTGCCAGCAGTGGAACGGGACAGGGGGTCAGGATGCCCCAGCATTTT
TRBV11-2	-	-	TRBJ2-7	CASSLLCYSYEQYF	TGTGCCAGCAGCCTATTGTGCTACTCCTACGAGCAGTACTTC
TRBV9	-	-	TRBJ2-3	CASSGDGDPKYF	TGTGCCAGCAGCGGGGATGGCGACCCCAAGTATTTT
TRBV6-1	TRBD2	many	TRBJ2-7	CASSEAPSGGSHEQYF	TGTGCCAGCAGTGAAGCTCCCAGCGGGGGATCCCACGAGCAGTACTTC
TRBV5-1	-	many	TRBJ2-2	CASSLANRDTGELFF	TGCGCCAGCAGCTTGGCCAACAGGGACACCGGGGAGCTGTTTTTT
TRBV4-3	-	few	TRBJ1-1	CASSQMGGAEAEAFF	TGCGCCAGCAGCCAAATGGGGGGCGCGGAGGCTGAAGCTTTCTTT
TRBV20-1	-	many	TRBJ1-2	CSAGTPGVNYGYTF	TGCAGTGCTGGGACGCCCGGGGTCAACTATGGCTACACCTTC
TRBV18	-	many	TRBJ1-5	CASSPPGPPGPQHF	TGTGCCAGCTCACCACCAGGTCCCCCGGGGCCCCAGCATTTT
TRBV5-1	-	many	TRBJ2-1	CASSQTGAGLNEQFF	TGCGCCAGCAGCCAGACGGGGGCCGGGCTCAATGAGCAGTTCTTC